This T cell receptor beta chain was recorded in a study of cytomegalovirus exposure and HLA in healthy donors. V lost 2 bases to trimming and J lost 0 bases; unmatched junction nucleotides: 0. CDR1 and CDR2 from the germline V gene are LGHNA and YNFKEQ. The CDR3 is made up of 15 amino acids. The study's findings and limits: Sequencing likely generated an artifact that appeared as a cluster of highly shared sequence variants. The only immune exposure information that was available was CMV serostatus.

PCR was performed using 60 Vbeta and 13 Jbeta primers. Profiled with immunoSEQ multiplex PCR; TCRdb holds only in-frame clones, not every one. The sample lists 100,000 to 150,000 clones; 70% to 85% were seen once. With regard to this clone: The antigen remains unidentified.

The sequencing sample was made of PBMCs. This clonotype originated in a boy younger than 18 in good health and CMV-seronegative. The chain has TRBV4-2 and TRBJ2-3, with 9 bases aligning to TRBD2. The CDR3 reads CASSQTSGSTDTQYF. The CDR3 DNA sequence: TGTGCCAGCAGCCAAACTAGCGGGAGCACAGATACGCAGTATTTT.